This passage covers 11 T cell receptor beta chains from one sample sequenced in a study of OX40 agonist ivuxolimab in advanced cancers. The library relied on the immunoSEQ multiplex PCR assay. Sourced from immuneACCESS, this table was stored by TCRdb with only in-frame sequences that have V and J called. A share of the clones is absent; for the studies checked, an unresolved V gene accounts for under half, and the remainder has no known explanation. The sample records some 85,000 clones, roughly nine tenths of which are singletons. The ten largest clones add up to under 2% of the sample. Sequencing used CD4+ or CD8+ T cells sorted from blood, obtained in a trial of the OX40 agonist ivuxolimab. These receptors all come from an adult with an advanced solid tumor such as melanoma, head and neck, liver or kidney cancer.

The rearrangement links TRBV5-1 to TRBJ2-3; D is perhaps TRBD2 (6 bases). The V end was cut by 4 bases, the J end by 0 bases, with 12 bases between. The germline V gene has CDR1 SGHRS and CDR2 YFSETQ. The CDR3 runs 15 residues. CDR3 coding DNA: TGCGCCAGCAGCCTCAGCGGGTATAGCACAGATACGCAGTATTTT. As protein: CASSLSGYSTDTQYF.

CDR3 DNA sequence: TGTGCCAGCAGCCCCGGACGGAGCTCCTACGAGCAGTACTTC. This translates into CASSPGRSSYEQYF. This chain connects TRBV9 to TRBJ2-7; D gene uncertain. The CDR3 is 14 residues long. V was pared by 4 bases and J by 0 bases, with 11 bases between. Germline values: CDR1 SGDLS, CDR2 YYNGEE.

The V and J genes are TRBV28 and TRBJ2-7, with TRBD1 matching 7 bases. The CDR3 covers 12 residues. Germline trimming cut 8 bases from V and 3 bases from J; bases unmatched to any gene: 4. Germline V gene lookup returns CDR1 MDHEN and CDR2 SYDVKM. CDR3 sequence (DNA): TGTGCCAGCCGGGACAGAAACTACGAGCAGTACTTC. This translates into CASRDRNYEQYF.

V gene TRBV2 combines with J gene TRBJ1-4; the match to TRBD1 covers 7 bases. Germline CDR1 is SNHLY and CDR2 is FYNNEI. This CDR3 is built from 14 residues. V was clipped by 5 bases and J by 4 bases; unmatched bases: 4. The CDR3 DNA reads TGTGCCAGCAGTTGGGGACAGCTTAATGAAAAACTGTTTTTT. Its protein product is CASSWGQLNEKLFF.

The genes are TRBV7-8 and TRBJ2-5, with 7 nucleotides matching TRBD2. V was pared by 3 bases and J by 5 bases, with 6 bases of the junction left unmatched. CDR1 is SGHVS, CDR2 FQNEAQ, per germline. The CDR3 loop spans 14 amino acids. The CDR3: CASSFETSPETQYF. CDR3 bases: TGTGCCAGCAGCTTTGAGACTAGCCCTGAGACCCAGTACTTC.

This chain connects TRBV7-2 to TRBJ2-1; 12 positions match TRBD2. This CDR3 comprises 18 residues. Germline lookup yields CDR1 SGHTA and CDR2 FQGNSA. With 4 bases clipped from V and 2 bases from J, the junction kept 9 bases outside the gene matches. The CDR3 DNA follows: TGTGCCAGCAGCTCGAAAAAGACTAGCGGGAGTACCTACAATGAGCAGTTCTTC. This gives the protein CASSSKKTSGSTYNEQFF.

V and J are TRBV7-2 and TRBJ2-1; D unresolved. CDR3 length: 15 amino acids. Germline V gives CDR1 SGHTA, CDR2 FQGNSA. Trimming stripped 1 base from V and 4 bases from J, with 11 bases between. CDR3 protein: CASSLVYGNYNEQFF. The CDR3 DNA follows: TGTGCCAGCAGCTTAGTGTACGGTAATTACAATGAGCAGTTCTTC.

This chain uses TRBV28 with TRBJ1-2; D not certain. This CDR3 comprises 14 residues. Trimming shortened V by 3 bases and J by 2 bases, and 10 bases separated the two germline ends. In germline, CDR1 is MDHEN, CDR2 SYDVKM. CDR3 in amino acids: CASSLIHTNYGYTF. The CDR3 DNA sequence: TGTGCCAGCAGTTTGATCCATACAAACTATGGCTACACCTTC.

The chain recombines TRBV28 with TRBJ1-2; D is undetermined. The germline V gene encodes CDR1 MDHEN and CDR2 SYDVKM. Trimming stripped 4 bases from V and 4 bases from J, with 10 bases between. CDR3 length equals 13 residues. The CDR3 protein is CASSSTDPYGYTF. CDR3 coding DNA: TGTGCCAGCAGTTCCACAGACCCCTATGGCTACACCTTC.

The CDR3 DNA sequence: TGTGCCAGCAGCTTAGGTCGCGGAAACTACGAGCAGTACTTC. This gives the protein CASSLGRGNYEQYF. This chain connects TRBV7-2 to TRBJ2-7, with no clear D. The CDR3 has 14 residues. Looked up from germline, CDR1 is SGHTA and CDR2 is FQGNSA. V was trimmed by 1 base and J by 3 bases, leaving 10 bases between them.

The J gene is TRBJ2-5, the V gene TRBV29-1; perhaps TRBD2 as D (6 bases). Trimming shortened V by 4 bases and J by 2 bases, and 11 bases separated the two germline ends. Germline V gene lookup returns CDR1 SQVTM and CDR2 ANQGSEA. The CDR3 loop spans 13 amino acids. CDR3 loop: CSVGRGSQETQYF. Written as DNA, the CDR3 is TGCAGCGTTGGACGGGGGTCACAAGAGACCCAGTACTTC.